These T cell receptor beta chains were read from a single sample in a study of T cells in Graves' hyperthyroidism and ophthalmopathy. A single record per CDR3 protein comes from TCRdb applying MiXCR to the multiplex PCR reads. The repertoire has about 58,000 distinct CDR3 sequences, less than 50% of them found once; the top ten carry around an eighth. Material for sequencing was blood. The receptor set was obtained from a woman aged 25 to 39 with Graves' ophthalmopathy. Both conserved end residues are part of each CDR3. The D gene is left open where the match is weak. The listing skips clone size in some rows; elsewhere it reads once, few, many or a size class.

D: -; length: 12; V: TRBV11-2; size: many; J: TRBJ1-2; CDR3: CASSFQIYGYTF; DNA: TGTGCCAGCAGCTTCCAGATCTATGGCTACACCTTC
D: TRBD1; length: 13; V: TRBV6-5; size: -; J: TRBJ1-6; CDR3: CASKKQGNSPLHF; DNA: TGTGCCAGCAAAAAACAGGGGAATTCACCCCTCCACTTT
D: -; length: 12; V: TRBV24-1; size: medium-sized; J: TRBJ2-1; CDR3: CATTGHNNEQFF; DNA: TGTGCCACCACTGGCCACAACAATGAGCAGTTCTTC
D: TRBD1; length: 17; V: TRBV10-2; size: -; J: TRBJ2-3; CDR3: CASQDRTGGISTDTQYF; DNA: TGCGCCAGCCAAGATCGGACAGGGGGGATTAGCACAGATACGCAGTATTTT
D: -; length: 15; V: TRBV7-9; size: -; J: TRBJ2-3; CDR3: CASSFSAGRTDTQYF; DNA: TGTGCCAGCAGCTTCTCAGCGGGTCGCACAGATACGCAGTATTTT
D: -; length: 14; V: TRBV27; size: many; J: TRBJ1-6; CDR3: CASRYRTANSPLHF; DNA: TGTGCCAGCAGGTACCGGACAGCAAATTCACCCCTCCACTTT
D: -; length: 15; V: TRBV7-8; size: many; J: TRBJ1-1; CDR3: CASSPFGRGRTEAFF; DNA: TGTGCCAGCAGTCCTTTTGGTCGGGGACGAACTGAAGCTTTCTTT
D: -; length: 17; V: TRBV19; size: -; J: TRBJ2-1; CDR3: CASSVVPTGSSHNEQFF; DNA: TGTGCCAGTAGTGTCGTTCCCACAGGAAGCTCCCACAATGAGCAGTTCTTC
D: TRBD1; length: 13; V: TRBV20-1; size: -; J: TRBJ1-3; CDR3: CRGGQGEGNTLYF; DNA: TGCAGGGGGGGACAGGGTGAAGGAAACACCTTATATTTT
D: TRBD1; length: 14; V: TRBV20-1; size: -; J: TRBJ2-2; CDR3: CSARDLTGGRELFF; DNA: TGCAGTGCTAGAGATCTCACAGGGGGCCGGGAGCTGTTTTTT
D: -; length: 21; V: TRBV7-9; size: many; J: TRBJ1-3; CDR3: CASSLGDNTLKLGGYGNTIYF; DNA: TGTGCCAGCAGCTTAGGCGACAATACCCTTAAACTCGGGGGTTATGGAAACACCATATATTTT
D: TRBD2; length: 22; V: TRBV7-3; size: many; J: TRBJ2-3; CDR3: CASSRDRGSSGLAGGRADTQYF; DNA: TGTGCCAGCAGCAGGGACAGGGGGTCGAGTGGACTAGCGGGAGGACGAGCAGATACGCAGTATTTT
D: -; length: 15; V: TRBV6-1; size: many; J: TRBJ2-1; CDR3: CASSDSRFYYNEQFF; DNA: TGTGCCAGCAGTGATTCACGGTTCTACTACAATGAGCAGTTCTTC
D: -; length: 11; V: TRBV6-5; size: -; J: TRBJ2-3; CDR3: CASRLTDTQYF; DNA: TGTGCCAGCAGGTTGACAGATACGCAGTATTTT
D: -; length: 17; V: TRBV7-9; size: many; J: TRBJ2-1; CDR3: CASRAGGGGRSYNEQFF; DNA: TGTGCCAGCAGAGCCGGAGGGGGCGGGAGAAGCTACAATGAGCAGTTCTTC
D: -; length: 15; V: TRBV30; size: few; J: TRBJ1-4; CDR3: CAWSPLGSTNEKLFF; DNA: TGTGCCTGGAGTCCACTCGGTTCAACTAATGAAAAACTGTTTTTT
D: -; length: 14; V: TRBV7-8; size: -; J: TRBJ2-3; CDR3: CASSPWWEKDTQYF; DNA: TGTGCCAGCAGCCCCTGGTGGGAGAAAGATACGCAGTATTTT
D: -; length: 11; V: TRBV24-1; size: medium-sized; J: TRBJ2-3; CDR3: CATGPWDTQYF; DNA: TGTGCCACCGGTCCATGGGATACGCAGTATTTT
D: -; length: 15; V: TRBV19; size: -; J: TRBJ2-1; CDR3: CASSLVRSSYNEQFF; DNA: TGTGCCAGCAGCTTAGTGAGAAGCTCCTACAATGAGCAGTTCTTC
D: -; length: 13; V: TRBV6-1; size: -; J: TRBJ2-7; CDR3: CASGRVFVYEQYF; DNA: TGTGCCAGCGGCCGGGTCTTCGTCTACGAGCAGTACTTC
D: -; length: 13; V: TRBV5-1; size: -; J: TRBJ2-1; CDR3: CASSSRSGTEQFF; DNA: TGCGCCAGCAGCTCCCGGTCGGGCACTGAGCAGTTCTTC
D: TRBD2; length: 16; V: TRBV4-1; size: -; J: TRBJ2-7; CDR3: CASSQELASGRGEQYF; DNA: TGCGCCAGCAGCCAAGAACTGGCTAGCGGGAGGGGCGAGCAGTACTTC
D: TRBD1; length: 13; V: TRBV10-3; size: many; J: TRBJ2-2; CDR3: CAGTSQGAGELFF; DNA: TGTGCCGGGACAAGTCAGGGGGCCGGGGAGCTGTTTTTT
D: -; length: 16; V: TRBV28; size: -; J: TRBJ2-3; CDR3: CASSWGAVISTDTQYF; DNA: TGTGCCAGCAGTTGGGGGGCGGTGATTAGCACAGATACGCAGTATTTT
D: -; length: 14; V: TRBV12-3/TRBV12-4; size: once; J: TRBJ1-5; CDR3: CASTGQIVGQPQHF; DNA: TGTGCCAGCACCGGACAAATTGTAGGGCAGCCCCAGCATTTT
D: TRBD2; length: 14; V: TRBV24-1; size: many; J: TRBJ2-1; CDR3: CATSDHGLAHEQFF; DNA: TGTGCCACCAGTGATCATGGACTAGCCCATGAGCAGTTCTTC
D: -; length: 13; V: TRBV15; size: medium-sized; J: TRBJ2-7; CDR3: CATSRDVRSEQYF; DNA: TGTGCCACCAGCAGAGATGTCCGTTCCGAGCAGTACTTC
D: TRBD1; length: 12; V: TRBV20-1; size: -; J: TRBJ2-5; CDR3: CSARDREEAQYF; DNA: TGCAGTGCTAGGGACAGGGAGGAGGCCCAGTACTTC
D: -; length: 15; V: TRBV18; size: -; J: TRBJ2-3; CDR3: CASSPPPRSTDTQYF; DNA: TGTGCCAGCTCACCACCGCCACGGTCCACAGATACGCAGTATTTT
D: -; length: 13; V: TRBV7-6; size: medium-sized; J: TRBJ1-1; CDR3: CASSLQQNTEAFF; DNA: TGTGCCAGCAGCTTACAACAGAACACTGAAGCTTTCTTT
D: -; length: 11; V: TRBV6-1; size: -; J: TRBJ1-2; CDR3: CAGTKGGGYTF; DNA: TGTGCCGGCACGAAAGGCGGGGGCTACACCTTC
D: -; length: 16; V: TRBV6-5; size: many; J: TRBJ2-3; CDR3: CASSYSLSAQGDTQYF; DNA: TGTGCCAGCAGTTACTCCCTGAGCGCCCAGGGAGATACGCAGTATTTT
D: -; length: 13; V: TRBV29-1; size: -; J: TRBJ1-2; CDR3: CSVGRSLYNGYTF; DNA: TGCAGCGTTGGACGGTCCCTTTACAATGGCTACACCTTC
D: TRBD2; length: 16; V: TRBV28; size: many; J: TRBJ2-5; CDR3: CASHHPVAGVGQTQYF; DNA: TGTGCCAGCCACCACCCGGTAGCGGGAGTTGGGCAGACCCAGTACTTC
D: -; length: 13; V: TRBV29-1; size: once; J: TRBJ2-3; CDR3: CSAGGQGYNEQYF; DNA: TGCAGCGCCGGGGGGCAGGGGTATAATGAGCAGTATTTT
D: TRBD1; length: 12; V: TRBV5-5; size: once; J: TRBJ2-7; CDR3: CASSRDSYEQYF; DNA: TGTGCCAGCAGCCGGGACAGCTACGAGCAGTACTTC
D: TRBD1; length: 14; V: TRBV20-1; size: many; J: TRBJ1-5; CDR3: CSARAGTGVQPQHF; DNA: TGCAGTGCTAGGGCCGGGACAGGGGTTCAGCCCCAGCATTTT
D: -; length: 15; V: TRBV4-1; size: -; J: TRBJ1-2; CDR3: CASSPDRGSEWDYTF; DNA: TGCGCCAGCAGCCCGGACAGAGGGTCCGAATGGGACTACACCTTC
D: -; length: 13; V: TRBV24-1; size: few; J: TRBJ2-2; CDR3: CATSMAYTGELFF; DNA: TGTGCCACCAGTATGGCGTACACCGGGGAGCTGTTTTTT
D: -; length: 12; V: TRBV20-1; size: -; J: TRBJ2-1; CDR3: CSVEAGISGGLF; DNA: TGCAGTGTTGAGGCGGGGATTAGCGGAGGGTTGTTC
D: TRBD2; length: 16; V: TRBV10-2; size: once; J: TRBJ2-1; CDR3: CASSDWTSGDYNEQFF; DNA: TGCGCCAGCAGTGATTGGACTAGCGGAGACTACAATGAGCAGTTCTTC
D: -; length: 15; V: TRBV10-3; size: -; J: TRBJ2-3; CDR3: CAISGTAQSTDTQYF; DNA: TGTGCCATCAGTGGGACAGCGCAAAGCACAGATACGCAGTATTTT
D: TRBD1; length: 13; V: TRBV7-9; size: many; J: TRBJ2-7; CDR3: CASGTGGLGEQYF; DNA: TGTGCCAGCGGAACAGGGGGATTGGGTGAGCAGTACTTC